The TCR beta chain described here comes from a study of Ad26.COV2.S vaccination and SARS-CoV-2 variants. Germline V gene data show CDR1 as SGHTS and CDR2 as YDEGEE. The CDR3 runs to 14 residues. With 1 base removed from V and 4 bases from J, the gap between germline ends came to 9 bases. As for this clone: Its antigen is undetermined.

Study-wide results and caveats: Post-vaccination spike-specific CD8+ and CD4+ T cell responses reportedly had substantial breadth. People given the vaccine had a wider spike-specific TCR breadth than placebo recipients did. The TCR-based breadth and depth measures might underestimate overall T cell responses.

Using immunoSEQ multiplex PCR, the repertoire was profiled, and TCRdb retains in-frame clones only, with some absent. The top ten clones hold roughly 4.8% of a sample with 380,000 or so clones, 75% to 90% of them seen once. Treatment in this sample: 15 to 20 received Ad26.COV2.S at low or high dose, single or two shots; roughly five received placebo; per-sample allocation not given. Day 63 after the first injection of vaccine or placebo was the sampling time. The chain recombines TRBV5-8 with TRBJ1-3; no reliable D call. The TCR sequence derives from a person between 18 and 65 years old who received the Ad26.COV2.S COVID-19 vaccine or a placebo. The sequencing here drew on peripheral blood, taken in a trial of Ad26.COV2.S vaccine versus placebo. DNA for the CDR3: TGTGCCAGCAGCTTGCTTAATTCCGGAAACACCATATATTTT. Amino acids: CASSLLNSGNTIYF.